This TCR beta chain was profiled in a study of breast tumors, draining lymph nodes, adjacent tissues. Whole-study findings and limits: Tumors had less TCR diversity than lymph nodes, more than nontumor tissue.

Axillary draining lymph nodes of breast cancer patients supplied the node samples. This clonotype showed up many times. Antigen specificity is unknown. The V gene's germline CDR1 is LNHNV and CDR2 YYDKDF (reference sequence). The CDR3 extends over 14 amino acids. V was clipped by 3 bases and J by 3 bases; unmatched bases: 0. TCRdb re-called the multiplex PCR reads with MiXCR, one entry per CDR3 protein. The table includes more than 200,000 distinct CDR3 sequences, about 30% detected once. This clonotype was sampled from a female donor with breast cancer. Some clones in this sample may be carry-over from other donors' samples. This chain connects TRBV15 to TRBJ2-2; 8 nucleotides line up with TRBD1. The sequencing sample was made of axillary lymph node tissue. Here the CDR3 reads CATSRTGDTGELFF. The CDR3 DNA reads TGTGCCACCAGCAGGACAGGGGACACCGGGGAGCTGTTTTTT.